This TCR beta chain appears in the sequencing data of a study of shared clonotypes between healthy human individuals. Sequencing was at deep level. The protocol was immunoSEQ multiplex PCR, while the TCRdb copy is restricted to in-frame clones and leaves out a portion. The table shows about 490,000 clones, with roughly 80% occurring only once. Whole-study findings and limits: Donor clonotype sharing was expected to depend on sequencing depth.

All donors were healthy HIV-negative adults lacking recent acute infections or vaccinations. The study used about 84 million PBMCs per unsorted sample for genomic DNA. This clone is a singleton in its sample. What it recognizes is unknown. This CDR3 comprises 14 residues. Germline-derived CDR1 and CDR2 are MNHNS and SASEGT. Trimming pared 3 bases from V and 12 bases from J, leaving 20 bases between. This TCR was sampled from a middle-aged woman in good health. Some clones in this sample may be carry-over from other donors' samples. The sequenced sample was PBMCs. The chain couples TRBV6-1 to TRBJ1-1, with D tentatively TRBD1 (5 bases). Here the CDR3 DNA reads TGTGCCAGCAGTGAGTCTGGTAGAGGGGATCGGCCTTTCTTT. Its translation: CASSESGRGDRPFF.